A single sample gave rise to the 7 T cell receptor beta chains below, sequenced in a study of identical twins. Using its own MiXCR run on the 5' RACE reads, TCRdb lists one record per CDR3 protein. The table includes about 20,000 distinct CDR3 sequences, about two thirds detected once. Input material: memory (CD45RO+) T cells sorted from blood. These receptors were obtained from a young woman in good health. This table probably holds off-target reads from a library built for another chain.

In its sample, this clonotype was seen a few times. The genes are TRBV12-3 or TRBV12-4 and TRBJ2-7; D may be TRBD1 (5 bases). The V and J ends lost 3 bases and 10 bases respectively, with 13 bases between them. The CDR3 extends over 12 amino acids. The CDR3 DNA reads TGTGCCAGCAGTTTCCTTAAGGGGATCCAGTACTTC. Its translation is CASSFLKGIQYF.

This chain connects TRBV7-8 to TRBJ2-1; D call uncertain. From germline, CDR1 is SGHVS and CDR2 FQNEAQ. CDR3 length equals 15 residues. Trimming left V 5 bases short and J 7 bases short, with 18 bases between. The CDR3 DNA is TGTGCCAGCAGCGCCCAAACCCCGACTTTGAATGAGCAGTTCTTC. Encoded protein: CASSAQTPTLNEQFF.

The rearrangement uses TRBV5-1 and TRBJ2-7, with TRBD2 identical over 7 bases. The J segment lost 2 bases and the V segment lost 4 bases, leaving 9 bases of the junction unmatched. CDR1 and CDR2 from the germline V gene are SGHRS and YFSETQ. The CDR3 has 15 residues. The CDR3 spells CASSPRASGPYEQYF. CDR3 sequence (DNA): TGCGCCAGCAGCCCCCGTGCTAGCGGACCCTACGAGCAGTACTTC.

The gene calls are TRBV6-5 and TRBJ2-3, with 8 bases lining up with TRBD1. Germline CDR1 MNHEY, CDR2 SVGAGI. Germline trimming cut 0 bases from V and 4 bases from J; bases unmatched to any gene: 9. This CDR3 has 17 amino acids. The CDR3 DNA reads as TGTGCCAGCAGTTACTCTTGGACGGGACAGGTGTCAGATACGCAGTATTTT. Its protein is CASSYSWTGQVSDTQYF.

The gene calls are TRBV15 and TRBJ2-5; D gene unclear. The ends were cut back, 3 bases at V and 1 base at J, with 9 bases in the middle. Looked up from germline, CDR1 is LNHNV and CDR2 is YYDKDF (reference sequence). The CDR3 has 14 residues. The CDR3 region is CATSSDDRQETQYF. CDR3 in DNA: TGTGCCACCAGCAGTGACGATCGCCAAGAGACCCAGTACTTC.

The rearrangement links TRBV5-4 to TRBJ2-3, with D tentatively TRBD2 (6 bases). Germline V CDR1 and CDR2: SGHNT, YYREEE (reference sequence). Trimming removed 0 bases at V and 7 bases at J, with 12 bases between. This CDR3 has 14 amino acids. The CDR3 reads CASSLELATHTQYF. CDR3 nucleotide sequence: TGTGCCAGCAGCTTGGAACTAGCTACCCATACGCAGTATTTT.

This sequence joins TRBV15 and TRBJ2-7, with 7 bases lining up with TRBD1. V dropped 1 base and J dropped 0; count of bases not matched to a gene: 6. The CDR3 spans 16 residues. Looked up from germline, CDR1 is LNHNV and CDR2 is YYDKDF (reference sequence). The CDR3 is CATSRVWGQHSYEQYF. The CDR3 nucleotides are TGTGCCACCAGCAGAGTGTGGGGACAGCACTCCTACGAGCAGTACTTC.